This T cell receptor (beta chain) was found in a study of T cells in Graves' hyperthyroidism and ophthalmopathy. The investigators amplified TCR beta CDR3 regions from RNA transcripts. HTBI primers were used for first-round RT-PCR of the TCR CDR3. TCRdb reanalysed the multiplex PCR reads using MiXCR and keeps one entry per CDR3 protein. The repertoire has around 800,000 distinct CDR3 sequences, roughly 40% of them found once; the top ten carry 7.5% to 9.5%. This clonotype has a count of ten or more. The germline V gene encodes CDR1 LNHDA and CDR2 SQIVND (reference sequence). V was clipped by 3 bases and J by 5 bases, with 10 bases between them. The CDR3 loop spans 13 amino acids.

Sequencing was carried out using blood. The clonotype was recovered from a man younger than 35 with Graves' hyperthyroidism. The genes are TRBV19 and TRBJ1-2; D gene uncertain. The CDR3 DNA is TGTGCCAGTAGTATGCTGGACTCGTATGGCTACACCTTC. Protein: CASSMLDSYGYTF.